The TCR beta chain under discussion was sequenced for a study of T cell responses to AZD1222 COVID-19 vaccine. Study-wide results and limits: Researchers took repertoire samples only after the peak T cell response had come. Reportedly, nearly half the spike-specific TCRs target unmutated variant regions. Vaccination with two AZD1222 doses was followed by a rise in Spike-specific TCR breadth and depth. Most donors were white British and more were female, and clonal diversity was possibly underestimated.

Libraries were prepared by immunoSEQ multiplex PCR; TCRdb keeps only in-frame clonotypes and omits some of them. The sample has around 140,000 clones; over 85% are singletons. As to this clone: Antigen specificity is unknown.

Looked up from germline, CDR1 is KGHSH and CDR2 is LQKENI. Unmatched junction bases numbered 11, after V lost 4 bases and J lost 3 bases. The CDR3 runs 16 residues. The clonotype comes from an adult in good health. The sequences come from peripheral blood, collected on day 0 of AZD1222 vaccination. The gene calls are TRBV18 and TRBJ1-1, with 7 bases lining up with TRBD1. The CDR3 here is CASSLTGIGFDTEAFF. Written as DNA, the CDR3 is TGTGCCAGCTCACTGACAGGGATTGGATTCGACACTGAAGCTTTCTTT.